These T cell receptor beta chains were read from a single sample in a study of T cells in Graves' hyperthyroidism and ophthalmopathy. TCRdb analysed the multiplex PCR reads with MiXCR anew, one entry per CDR3 protein. The data hold 300,000 to 450,000 distinct CDR3 sequences, with approximately 15% observed a single time. The sample comprised blood. Source of these receptors: a man aged 25 to 40 with Graves' hyperthyroidism that later progressed to Graves' ophthalmopathy. CDR3s include the opening cysteine and the closing phenylalanine or tryptophan. A D gene is named only where the DNA matches it firmly. Some rows mark clone size as missing; the rest say once, few, many or name a class of expanded clone.

V gene	D gene	J gene	clone size	CDR3 protein	CDR3 DNA
TRBV19	TRBD2	TRBJ2-1	NA	CASSPGAGVGEQFF	TGTGCCAGTAGTCCCGGGGCGGGAGTTGGGGAGCAGTTCTTC
TRBV28	TRBD1	TRBJ2-3	many	CASRPGGAADTQYF	TGTGCCAGCAGGCCAGGGGGCGCGGCAGATACGCAGTATTTT
TRBV20-1	NA	TRBJ1-5	NA	CSARRGDTNQPQHF	TGCAGTGCTAGAAGGGGGGACACCAATCAGCCCCAGCATTTT
TRBV2	NA	TRBJ1-3	few	CASRYLSGSGNTIYF	TGTGCCAGCAGGTACCTTTCGGGGTCTGGAAACACCATATATTTT
TRBV4-1	TRBD1	TRBJ2-1	NA	CASSQAPGTDNNEQFF	TGCGCCAGCAGCCAGGCCCCCGGGACAGATAACAATGAGCAGTTCTTC
TRBV4-1	NA	TRBJ2-7	few	CASSQDRGAGSYEQYF	TGCGCCAGCAGCCAAGATAGGGGGGCTGGATCCTACGAGCAGTACTTC
TRBV3-1	NA	TRBJ2-7	NA	CASSQAARAYEQYF	TGTGCCAGCAGCCAAGCGGCTAGGGCCTACGAGCAGTACTTC
TRBV18	TRBD1	TRBJ2-7	few	CASSGQGVQDEQYF	TGTGCCAGCTCAGGACAGGGGGTTCAGGACGAGCAGTACTTC
TRBV10-1	NA	TRBJ1-4	NA	CASRRRGSEKLFF	TGCGCCAGCAGGCGGAGAGGGAGTGAAAAACTGTTTTTT
TRBV3-1	NA	TRBJ1-6	many	CASSQGASSYNSPLHF	TGTGCCAGCAGCCAAGGTGCGAGCTCCTATAATTCACCCCTCCACTTT
TRBV29-1	TRBD1	TRBJ1-1	many	CSVWTGGITEAFF	TGCAGCGTTTGGACAGGGGGTATCACTGAAGCTTTCTTT
TRBV5-5	NA	TRBJ1-2	many	CASSLAGVGYGYTF	TGTGCCAGCAGCTTGGCGGGGGTAGGCTATGGCTACACCTTC
TRBV7-9	NA	TRBJ2-2	NA	CATTPRGTGELFF	TGTGCCACAACCCCGCGGGGAACCGGGGAGCTGTTTTTT
TRBV12-5	NA	TRBJ1-4	NA	CASGYDNLRGANEKLFF	TGTGCTAGTGGTTACGATAATCTCAGGGGCGCTAATGAAAAACTGTTTTTT
TRBV20-1	NA	TRBJ1-5	many	CSARGQGNQPQHF	TGCAGTGCTAGGGGGCAGGGCAATCAGCCCCAGCATTTT